This is a list of T cell receptor beta chains from one sample in a study of T cell responses to AZD1222 COVID-19 vaccine. TCRdb's copy holds only in-frame clones and misses some; the assay was immunoSEQ multiplex PCR. In the table there are more than 250,000 clones, approximately 93% of which are singletons. The starting material was peripheral blood, obtained on day 0 of AZD1222 vaccination. The receptors were sampled from an adult in good health. CDR3s include the opening cysteine and the closing phenylalanine or tryptophan. Each record gives: V gene, D gene, clone size, J gene, CDR3 DNA, CDR3 protein. D genes are given only for firm matches. Only some rows state a clone size, as once, few, many or a class for expanded clones.

>TRBV29-1|.|.|TRBJ2-1
TGCAGCGTTGCCCTCTCCCGCGGAAATGAGCAGTTCTTC
CSVALSRGNEQFF
>TRBV7-9|TRBD2|once|TRBJ2-5
TGTGCCAGCAGCTCTCCTTTGGGGGGGGAACGAGAGACCCAGTACTTC
CASSSPLGGERETQYF
>TRBV20-1|.|once|TRBJ1-2
TGCAGTGCTGGTGAGGTAAACTATGGCTACACCTTC
CSAGEVNYGYTF
>TRBV5-5|TRBD1|.|TRBJ1-4
TGTGCCAGCAGCTTACAAGGGGGCATTGAAAAACTGTTTTTT
CASSLQGGIEKLFF
>TRBV28|.|.|TRBJ1-6
TGTGCCAGCAGTATCGAGGGCGGAAGGTTCCTCTCACCCCTCCACTTT
CASSIEGGRFLSPLHF
>TRBV4-3|.|.|TRBJ1-3
TGCGCCAGCAGCCAAGATATCGGAGGGTCGGGAAACACCATATATTTT
CASSQDIGGSGNTIYF
>TRBV2|.|.|TRBJ2-1
TGTGCCAGCAGTGTAATTAGGGGGGGCCACGTTGGGCAGTTCTTC
CASSVIRGGHVGQFF
>TRBV28|.|.|TRBJ2-1
TGTGCCAGCAAAAGGACAGACAACAATTATGAGCAGTTCTTC
CASKRTDNNYEQFF
>TRBV27|TRBD1|once|TRBJ1-6
TGTGCCAGCAGTTTATCGGGGACAGGGCACGAATCACCCCTCCACTTT
CASSLSGTGHESPLHF
>TRBV27|.|.|TRBJ2-1
TGTGCCAGCAACAGAGGTAGGGGGTTATACAATGAGCAGTTCTTC
CASNRGRGLYNEQFF
>TRBV5-1|.|few|TRBJ2-7
TGCGCCAGCAGCTTGGCAGCTAGCGAACCCTACGAGCAGTACTTC
CASSLAASEPYEQYF
>TRBV19|TRBD2|.|TRBJ2-2
TGTGCCAGTAGTCGCCGAGCGGGAGCGAACACCGGGGAGCTGTTTTTT
CASSRRAGANTGELFF
>TRBV4-2|.|.|TRBJ2-1
TGTGCCAGCAGCCCCGACAGAAACAATGAGCAGTTCTTC
CASSPDRNNEQFF
>TRBV6-6|.|.|TRBJ2-7
TGTGCCAGCAGTAAGATCCCCTACGAGCAGTACTTC
CASSKIPYEQYF
>TRBV3-1/TRBV3-2|.|.|TRBJ2-7
TGTGCCAGCAGCAGCACTAACAGGAACTCCTACGAGCAGTACTTC
CASSSTNRNSYEQYF
>TRBV7-8|.|.|TRBJ2-7
TGTGCCAGCAGCTCCTACAGAGCCCCGCACACCTACGAGCAGTACTTC
CASSSYRAPHTYEQYF
>TRBV7-9|.|.|TRBJ1-1
TGTGCCAGCAGCTTAGGTTCCGGGGCCCCGAACACTGAAGCTTTCTTT
CASSLGSGAPNTEAFF
>TRBV10-3|TRBD2|.|TRBJ2-7
TGTGCCATCAGGGAAGGGACTAGGAGTCCCTACGAGCAGTACTTC
CAIREGTRSPYEQYF
>TRBV28|.|.|TRBJ1-1
TGTGCCAGCAGTTCCCCGACAGAGAACACTGAAGCTTTCTTT
CASSSPTENTEAFF
>TRBV2|TRBD1|.|TRBJ2-3
TGTGCCAGCAGCTGGACAGGGGGCGCAGATACGCAGTATTTT
CASSWTGGADTQYF
>TRBV11-2|.|.|TRBJ1-1
TGTGCCAGCAGCTTAGCGGAGGGGAGGACTGAAGCTTTCTTT
CASSLAEGRTEAFF
>TRBV11-2|.|.|TRBJ1-2
TGTGCCAGCAGCCCGACAGAGAGCTATGGCTACACCTTC
CASSPTESYGYTF
>TRBV2|.|.|TRBJ2-2
TGTGCCAGCAGGCTTCAGGGGAACACCGGGGAGCTGTTTTTT
CASRLQGNTGELFF
>TRBV5-1|.|.|TRBJ2-7
TGCGCCAGCAGCTTGGACATGTCCTACGAGCAGTACTTC
CASSLDMSYEQYF
>TRBV7-9|TRBD1|.|TRBJ1-4
TGTGCCAGCAAAAAGGGGGCCGATGAAAAACTGTTTTTT
CASKKGADEKLFF
>TRBV5-4|.|.|TRBJ2-4
TGTGCCAGCAGCTGGGACGGAAGCGGCAACATTCAGTACTTC
CASSWDGSGNIQYF
>TRBV7-9|.|.|TRBJ2-3
TGTGCCAGCATCAACAGGAGGATGGGCACAGATACGCAGTATTTT
CASINRRMGTDTQYF
>TRBV19|TRBD1|.|TRBJ1-2
TGTGCCAGTAGTACAGGGGGACAGCTTAACTATGGCTACACCTTC
CASSTGGQLNYGYTF
>TRBV6-6|TRBD2|.|TRBJ2-7
TGTGCCAGCAACCTGGGGGCGGGAGGAGGCTCCTACGAGCAGTACTTC
CASNLGAGGGSYEQYF
>TRBV19|.|.|TRBJ1-5
TGTGCCAGTAGTATGAACGGGTTTAATCAGCCCCAGCATTTT
CASSMNGFNQPQHF
>TRBV7-2|.|.|TRBJ2-7
TGTGCCAGCAGCTTAGCTATCGTGAACGTAAGATCCTACGAGCAGTACTTC
CASSLAIVNVRSYEQYF
>TRBV19|.|.|TRBJ2-5
TGTGCCAGTAATAAGAAGGCGGCGACGGCTCAGTACTTC
CASNKKAATAQYF
>TRBV18|TRBD2|.|TRBJ2-3
TGTGCCAGCTCACCTCAGCAGGGACTAGCGGGCTCGCTCACAGATACGCAGTATTTT
CASSPQQGLAGSLTDTQYF
>TRBV4-1|.|.|TRBJ1-1
TGCGCCAGCAGCCAAGCCCCTCCAAGGGCCGGCACTGAAGCTTTCTTT
CASSQAPPRAGTEAFF
>TRBV10-3|.|.|TRBJ2-5
TGTGCCACTCAGGACAGTACTCCGGGGGAGACCCAGTACTTC
CATQDSTPGETQYF
>TRBV6-5|.|.|TRBJ2-2
TGTGCCAGCAGTCGCCGAGTAGCGGCCACCGGGGAGCTGTTTTTT
CASSRRVAATGELFF
>TRBV27|.|few|TRBJ1-1
TGTGCCAGCCGTCCCCCGACAGCCATGAACACTGAAGCTTTCTTT
CASRPPTAMNTEAFF
>TRBV28|.|.|TRBJ1-5
TGTGCCAGCAGGCCAGCGCAGGAATATCAGCCCCAGCATTTT
CASRPAQEYQPQHF
>TRBV29-1|.|.|TRBJ1-1
TGCAGCGTTGGCGAGGGATTGAACACTGAAGCTTTCTTT
CSVGEGLNTEAFF
>TRBV11-3|.|.|TRBJ2-3
TGTGCCAGCAGCTTGGGAGAGGCAGATACGCAGTATTTT
CASSLGEADTQYF